This entry describes one T cell receptor beta chain. Its antigen has not been determined. There are no base qualities to consult, and no much larger clone falls within one base. CDR1 and CDR2, per the germline V gene, are MGHRA and YSYEKL. From its cysteine to its phenylalanine, the CDR3 spans 15 amino acids. Here the CDR3 DNA is all that survives: 45 bases in frame from base 1. Relative to germline, V is missing 4 bases and J is missing 2 bases, with 2 bases of the junction outside any gene match. This sample is part of a study of CD8 T cells in ankylosing spondylitis (TCRdb year 2017). With regard to the full study: T cell receptor beta repertoires were profiled in healthy donors and ankylosing spondylitis patients so that disease-linked TCR variants could be found. In total, the full study cohort was made up of roughly 100 healthy donors and 25 ankylosing spondylitis patients. Samples of peripheral blood were taken, and for ankylosing spondylitis patients, synovial fluid was collected as well.

The reads were generated on an Illumina HiSeq 2500. Quantitative 5'-RACE with molecular barcodes was used to prepare TCR beta libraries. The paper's data handling went like this. A new computational method based on a probabilistic model of VDJ rearrangement was used to identify disease-linked TCR variants. TCRdb itself trimmed the public reads at Q25 with fastp, ran MiXCR and retained productive beta chains. Each record represents a unique CDR3 protein, reported with the most common genes and DNA among its rows. The V and J calls shown here were made by TCRdb, not taken from the authors' results. The sample contains 250,000 to 350,000 distinct CDR3 sequences, roughly 20% of them found a single time. The ten largest clones take up roughly 8% of the sample. Overall study results and their limits: Some motif variants were previously reported in synovial fluid and blood of reactive arthritis patients, suggesting common disease-initiation mechanisms. Significant enrichment of the disease-linked clones was reported in matched synovial fluid samples from ankylosing spondylitis patients. Blood from ankylosing spondylitis patients appeared to be characterized by a TCR beta motif made up of several highly homologous amino acid variants. The disease-linked clones showed a CD8+ phenotype and occurred at relatively low frequencies in peripheral blood.

The rearranged chain carries TRBV4-1 and TRBJ2-1, with TRBD2 matching 10 junction bases. The receptor was derived from a male donor with ankylosing spondylitis or in good health (not recorded which). The sample comprised blood, either unsorted or a sorted T cell fraction (not recorded which). This receptor has the CDR3 CASSLSGRAYNEQFF. In nucleotides, the sequence is TGCGCCAGCAGCCTCAGCGGGAGGGCCTACAATGAGCAGTTCTTC.